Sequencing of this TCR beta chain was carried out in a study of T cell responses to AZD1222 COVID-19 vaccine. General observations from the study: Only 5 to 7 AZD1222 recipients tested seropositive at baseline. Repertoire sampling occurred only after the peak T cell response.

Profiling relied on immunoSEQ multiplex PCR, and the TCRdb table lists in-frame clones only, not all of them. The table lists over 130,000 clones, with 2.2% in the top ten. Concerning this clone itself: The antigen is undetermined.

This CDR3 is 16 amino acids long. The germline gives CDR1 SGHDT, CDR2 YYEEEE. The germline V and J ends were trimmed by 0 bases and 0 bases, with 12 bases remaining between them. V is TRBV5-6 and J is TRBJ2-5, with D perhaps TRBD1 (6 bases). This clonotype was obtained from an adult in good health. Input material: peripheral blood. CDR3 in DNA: TGTGCCAGCAGCTTGGGGGGGCTGGCGTACCAAGAGACCCAGTACTTC. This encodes CASSLGGLAYQETQYF.